A single sample gave rise to the 6 T cell receptor beta chains below, sequenced in a study of cytomegalovirus exposure and HLA in healthy donors. PCR involved 60 Vbeta and 13 Jbeta primers. Clones were read by immunoSEQ multiplex PCR, and TCRdb kept only the in-frame ones, dropping some. This repertoire shows roughly 200,000 clones, approximately 78% found once; its top ten account for around 1.7%. The sample consisted of PBMCs. These receptors all stem from a young woman in good health and CMV-seronegative.

V gene TRBV29-1 combines with J gene TRBJ1-6; D is unresolved. The CDR3 is 13 residues long. CDR1 SQVTM and CDR2 ANQGSEA come from the germline V gene. V was trimmed by 7 bases and J by 7 bases, leaving 14 bases between them. CDR3 loop: CSASSGPNSPLHF. The CDR3 DNA reads as TGCAGCGCGTCCAGTGGGCCCAATTCACCCCTCCACTTT.

To note about this clone: Other nucleotide sequences from this sample produce the same CDR3. CDR3 sequence: CAWDRTAQETQYF. CDR3 coding DNA: TGTGCCTGGGACCGGACAGCCCAAGAGACCCAGTACTTC. The V gene is TRBV30, the J gene TRBJ2-5; TRBD1 is a possible D gene (6 bases). Germline assignment: CDR1 GTSNPN and CDR2 SVGIG (reference sequence). CDR3 length: 13 amino acids. V was trimmed by 5 bases and J by 1 base, leaving 11 bases between them.

The chain links TRBV6-1 to TRBJ2-7; 9 positions match TRBD1. The CDR3 contains 13 residues. Trimming removed 10 bases from V and 1 base from J; junction bases left unmatched: 5. Germline assignment: CDR1 MNHNS and CDR2 SASEGT. The DNA of the CDR3 is TGTGCCATCTCCGGGACAGGGTCCTACGAGCAGTACGTC. Protein product: CAISGTGSYEQYV.

J is TRBJ2-7 and V is TRBV28; D is possibly TRBD1 (6 bases). The germline V gene has CDR1 MDHEN and CDR2 SYDVKM. The CDR3 length is 14 residues. The V gene lost 2 bases and the J gene lost 2 bases, with 10 bases spanning the gap. CDR3 residues: CASSLRQATYEQYF. In DNA form, the CDR3 reads TGTGCCAGCAGTTTAAGACAGGCCACCTACGAGCAGTACTTC.

The rearrangement links TRBV6-5 to TRBJ2-2; D perhaps matches TRBD2 (5 bases). The germline gives CDR1 MNHEY, CDR2 SVGAGI. Trimming pared 6 bases from V and 8 bases from J, leaving 10 bases between. This CDR3 has 12 residues. The CDR3, as DNA: TGTGCCAGCAGCGGACTTGAGGGGGAGCTGTTTTTT. Its protein product is CASSGLEGELFF.

The J gene is TRBJ2-5, the V gene TRBV19, with D possibly matching TRBD1 (6 bases). CDR3 length: 14 residues. Per the germline V gene, CDR1 is LNHDA and CDR2 is SQIVND (reference sequence). V dropped 5 bases and J dropped 1 base, with 11 bases sitting between them. This CDR3 is CASSVGTTQETQYF. In nucleotides, the CDR3 is TGTGCCAGTAGTGTAGGGACAACCCAAGAGACCCAGTACTTC.